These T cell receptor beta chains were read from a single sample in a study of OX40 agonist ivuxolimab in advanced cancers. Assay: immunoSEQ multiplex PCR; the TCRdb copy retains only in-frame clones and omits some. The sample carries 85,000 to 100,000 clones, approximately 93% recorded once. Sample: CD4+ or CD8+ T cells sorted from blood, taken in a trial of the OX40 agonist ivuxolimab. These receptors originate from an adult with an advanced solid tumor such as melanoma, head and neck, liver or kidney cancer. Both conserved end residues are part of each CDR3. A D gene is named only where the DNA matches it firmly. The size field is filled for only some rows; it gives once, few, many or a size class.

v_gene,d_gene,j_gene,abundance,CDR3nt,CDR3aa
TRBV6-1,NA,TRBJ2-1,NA,TGTGCCAGCAGTGAGAGGTGGGGAGAGCAGTTCTTC,CASSERWGEQFF
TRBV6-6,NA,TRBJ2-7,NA,TGTGCCAGCAGTGCCCCCTACGAGCAGTACTTC,CASSAPYEQYF
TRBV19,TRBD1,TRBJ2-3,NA,TGTGCCAGTCGCCCGACAGGGGCCACGACAGGTACGCAGTATTTT,CASRPTGATTGTQYF
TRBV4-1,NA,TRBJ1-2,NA,TGCGCCAGCAGCCAAGATTCGCAGGGAAAATACTATGGCTACACCTTC,CASSQDSQGKYYGYTF
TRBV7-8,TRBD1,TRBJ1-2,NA,TGTGCCAGCAGCCCAAACAGGGGAAACTATGGCTACACCTTC,CASSPNRGNYGYTF
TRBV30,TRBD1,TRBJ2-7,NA,TGTGCCTGGAGTCCCGGACAGGCAGCCTACGAGCAGTACTTC,CAWSPGQAAYEQYF
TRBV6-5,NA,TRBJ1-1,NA,TGTGCCAGCAGTGGACCGACAGGAGACAAAGCTTTCTTT,CASSGPTGDKAFF
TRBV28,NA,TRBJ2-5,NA,TGTGCCAGCAGTTACCCTCTCCCCACTCAAGAGACCCAGTACTTC,CASSYPLPTQETQYF
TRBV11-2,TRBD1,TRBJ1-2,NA,TGTGCCAGCAGCCCCCGGACAGGCCCCTATGGCTACACCTTC,CASSPRTGPYGYTF
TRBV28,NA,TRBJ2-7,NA,TGTGCCAGCAGTTTAGGAGGGGGGGGACTCTCCTACGAGCAGTACTTC,CASSLGGGGLSYEQYF
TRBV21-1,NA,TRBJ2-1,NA,TGTGCCAGCAGCCCTGCGGCTAGCGGCAACAATGAGCAGTTCTTC,CASSPAASGNNEQFF
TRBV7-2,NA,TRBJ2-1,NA,TGTGCCAGCAGCTTAGGAGCGGTTAACAATGAGCAGTTCTTC,CASSLGAVNNEQFF
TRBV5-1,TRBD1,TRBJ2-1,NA,TGCGCCAGCAGCTTGGTAGAGACAGGGGACAATGAGCAGTTCTTC,CASSLVETGDNEQFF
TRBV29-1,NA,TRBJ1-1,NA,TGCAGCGTTGAAGTTGTCACCCCAAGGGGGGGAGCGGATTGGTATAACACTGAAGCTTTCTTT,CSVEVVTPRGGADWYNTEAFF
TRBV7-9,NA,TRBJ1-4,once,TGTGCCAGCAGCTCCCGAACCTCTCGGGTGTTTTTT,CASSSRTSRVFF
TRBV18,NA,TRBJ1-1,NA,TGTGCCAGCTCACCGCACAGGGACCCCACTGAAGCTTTCTTT,CASSPHRDPTEAFF
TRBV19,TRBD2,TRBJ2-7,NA,TGTGCCAGTAGTATTCCTAGCGGGAGTCTGGACTTC,CASSIPSGSLDF
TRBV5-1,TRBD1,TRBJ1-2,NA,TGCGCCAGCAGCTATCGACAGGGGAAGGAGAATGGCTACACCTTC,CASSYRQGKENGYTF
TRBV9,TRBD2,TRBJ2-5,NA,TGTGCCAGCAGCTTACTAGCGGGAGAAGAGACCCAGTACTTC,CASSLLAGEETQYF
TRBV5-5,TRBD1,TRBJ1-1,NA,TGTGCCAGCAGCTTGGCAGGGGGCGTCACTGAAGCTTTCTTT,CASSLAGGVTEAFF
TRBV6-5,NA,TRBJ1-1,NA,TGTGCCAGCAGTTACTCGGCTACAGTGTACACTGAAGCTTTCTTT,CASSYSATVYTEAFF
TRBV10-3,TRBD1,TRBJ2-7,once,TGTGCCATCAGTGAGAACCGGGACAGAAACTACGAGCAGTACTTC,CAISENRDRNYEQYF
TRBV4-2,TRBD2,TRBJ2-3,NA,TGTGCCAGCAGCCCGATAATTAGCGGGATTACAGATACGCAGTATTTT,CASSPIISGITDTQYF
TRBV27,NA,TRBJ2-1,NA,TGTGCCAGCAGTTTAAGGAGCTCCTACAATGAGCAGTTCTTC,CASSLRSSYNEQFF
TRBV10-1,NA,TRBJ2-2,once,TGCGCCCCAGCCTTGCGGAGTCAGAACACCGGGGAGCTGTTTTTT,CAPALRSQNTGELFF
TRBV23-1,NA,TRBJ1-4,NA,TGCGCCAGCAACCGACAGCTTAATGAAAAACTGTTTTTT,CASNRQLNEKLFF
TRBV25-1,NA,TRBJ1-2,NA,TGTGCCAGCAGTGAATTCGTGGGTCAAAACTATGGCTACACCTTC,CASSEFVGQNYGYTF
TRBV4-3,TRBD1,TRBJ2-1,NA,TGCGCCAGCAGCCAAGAAGAGACAGGGGATCCCTACAATGAGCAGTTCTTC,CASSQEETGDPYNEQFF
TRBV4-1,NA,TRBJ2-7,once,TGCGCCAGCAGCCAAGTTCCGGGCGGCTCCTACGAGCAGTACTTC,CASSQVPGGSYEQYF
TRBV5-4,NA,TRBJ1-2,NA,TGTGCCAGCAGCCGACAGGACGGCCCATTCTCCTTC,CASSRQDGPFSF
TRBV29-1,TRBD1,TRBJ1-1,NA,TGCAGCGGTGACAGGGGCTGGGGCACTGAAGCTTTCTTT,CSGDRGWGTEAFF
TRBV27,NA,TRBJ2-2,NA,TGTGCCAGCAGTTTACGGGTCGGGGAGCTGTTTTTT,CASSLRVGELFF
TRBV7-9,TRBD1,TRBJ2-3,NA,TGTGCCAGCAGTCAGCTCGACAGGGTGCCAGATACGCAGTATTTT,CASSQLDRVPDTQYF
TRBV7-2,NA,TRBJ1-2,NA,TGTGCCAGCAGCTTAGAGCACAGTAACTATGGCTACACCTTC,CASSLEHSNYGYTF
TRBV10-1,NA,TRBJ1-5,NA,TGCGCCAGCAGTGCCGACGGCAATCAGCCCCAGCATTTT,CASSADGNQPQHF
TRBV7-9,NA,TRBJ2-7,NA,TGTGCCAGCAGCCGGGACAACACCTACGAGCAGTACTTC,CASSRDNTYEQYF
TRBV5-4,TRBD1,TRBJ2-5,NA,TGTGCCAGCAGCTCATCCGGGACAGGGGAGGAGACCCAGTACTTC,CASSSSGTGEETQYF
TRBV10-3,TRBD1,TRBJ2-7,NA,TGTGCCATCGGTGGACAGGGCGGCTACGAGCAGTACTTC,CAIGGQGGYEQYF
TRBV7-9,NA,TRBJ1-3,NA,TGTGCCAGCAGGACTTCTTGGAGGGGAAACACCATATATTTT,CASRTSWRGNTIYF
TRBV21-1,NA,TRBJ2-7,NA,TGTGCCAGCACCCAGTTTGAGGGACAACTCTACGAGCAGTACTTC,CASTQFEGQLYEQYF
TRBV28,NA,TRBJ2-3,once,TGTGCCAGCAGTTTCGGGGCGAAGCTTACGCAGTATTTT,CASSFGAKLTQYF